This T cell receptor beta chain was sequenced for a study of tumor and adjacent non-tumor tissue in lung cancer. Germline V gene lookup returns CDR1 DFQATT and CDR2 SNEGSKA (reference sequence). The CDR3 has 12 amino acids. The V end was cut by 5 bases, the J end by 4 bases, with 11 bases between. The library came from three nested PCR rounds adapted from ARM-PCR protocols. TCRdb called the multiplex PCR reads again in MiXCR, with one record for every CDR3 protein. The table lists 200,000 or so distinct CDR3 sequences, approximately 74% of them singletons, with approximately 26% in the top ten. RNA was extracted from bulk tissue without any cell sorting.

This receptor was taken from a man between 60 and 75 years old with non-small cell lung cancer. The V gene is TRBV20-1, the J gene TRBJ1-1, with D unresolved. Sequencing was done on a sample of lung tumor tissue. This chain's CDR3 is CSAPTLGTEAFF. The CDR3 DNA reads TGCAGTGCTCCAACATTGGGCACTGAAGCTTTCTTT.